This T cell receptor (beta chain) was documented in a study of blood T cell repertoires in COVID-19 (dated by TCRdb to about 2020). For context, the study as a whole: The collaborator samples originated in the United States, Italy and Spain and spanned the acute and convalescent phases of COVID-19. The prospective study material was composed of cDNA or gDNA derived from T cells, B-cell-depleted T cells, or PBMCs. The dataset comprised deeply sampled blood TCRbeta repertoires from subjects exposed to, actively infected with, or recovered from COVID-19. A freely available public database, intended as a resource for researchers studying the immune response to SARS-CoV-2, is where the repertoires were released. The samples were drawn from the first 160 participants of the ongoing ImmuneRACE study and from over a thousand subjects provided by 6 global collaborators. Nearly every sample came with metadata listing a de-identified subject ID, COVID-19 status, age in years and sex. Where HLA class I and class II types were available, the types were taken from metadata supplied by the sample provider, not from assay-based typing.

The CDR3 measures 13 amino acids from cysteine to phenylalanine. The read is trimmed to its CDR3 DNA, 39 bases read in frame from base 1. Trimming takes 3 bases off V and 7 bases off J; junction bases not matched to a gene: 4. Another Seattle source contributed samples from volunteer blood donors who had recovered from COVID-19. Each collaborating institution followed its own protocols to collect whole blood in K2EDTA tubes. For TCRbeta analysis, collaborator samples were shipped as frozen whole blood, as isolated PBMCs, or as DNA extracted from either sample type. The study at large found these results: How much clinical and demographic metadata was included differed by source and by participant, and the metadata was provided uncurated.

TCRbeta CDR3 regions were amplified from genomic DNA using the immunoSEQ Assay, a bias-controlled multiplex PCR. From the authors' description of their analysis: The number of nucleated cells in each sample was estimated by amplification of reference gene primers within the assay. Sequence reads were collapsed and filtered to measure the absolute abundance of every unique TCRbeta CDR3 rearrangement. For each sample, productive Simpson clonality was calculated by taking the square root of Simpson's diversity index across productive rearrangements. The table was pulled from immuneACCESS by TCRdb, which kept in-frame rearrangements only. Such tables lose some clones; where checked, under half of the loss comes from unresolved V genes, and the rest has no known cause. V and J calls and clone size are copied from that table; D and trimming were computed from the DNA. This sample is represented by about 310,000 clones; approximately 87% of them were singletons. Of the sample, around 8% falls within the top ten clones.

Note on this clone: Its antigen specificity is not known. No clone much larger than this one lies a single base away; base qualities are absent.

Material: peripheral blood. The receptor's source is a woman in her forties or fifties who had recovered from COVID-19. The sequence links TRBV12-3 or TRBV12-4 to TRBJ2-3; 7 of the junction bases match TRBD1. This receptor has the CDR3 CASSFVRGYTQYF. The DNA reads as follows: TGTGCCAGCAGTTTTGTCAGGGGGTATACGCAGTATTTT.